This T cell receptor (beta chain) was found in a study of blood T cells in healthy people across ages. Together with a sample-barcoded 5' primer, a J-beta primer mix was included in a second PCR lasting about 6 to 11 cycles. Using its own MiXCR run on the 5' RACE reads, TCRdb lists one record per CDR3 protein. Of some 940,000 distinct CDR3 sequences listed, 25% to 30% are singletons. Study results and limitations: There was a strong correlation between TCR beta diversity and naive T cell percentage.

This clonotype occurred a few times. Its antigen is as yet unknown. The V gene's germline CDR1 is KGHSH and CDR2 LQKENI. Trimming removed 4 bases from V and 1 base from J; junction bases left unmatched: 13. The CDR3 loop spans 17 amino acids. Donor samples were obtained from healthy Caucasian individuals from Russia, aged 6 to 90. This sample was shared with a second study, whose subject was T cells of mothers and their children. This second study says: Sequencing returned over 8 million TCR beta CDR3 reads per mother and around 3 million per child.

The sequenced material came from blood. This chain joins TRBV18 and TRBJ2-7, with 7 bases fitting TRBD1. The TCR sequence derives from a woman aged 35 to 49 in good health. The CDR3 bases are TGTGCCAGCTCACTACAAAACACAGGGGTTTCATCCTACGAGCAGTACTTC. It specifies CASSLQNTGVSSYEQYF. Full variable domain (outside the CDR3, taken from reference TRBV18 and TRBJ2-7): NAGVMQNPRHLVRRRGQEARLRCSPMKGHSHVYWYRQLPEEGLKFMVYLQKENIIDESGMPKERFSAEFPKEGPSILRIQQVVRGDSAAYFCASSLQNTGVSSYEQYFGPGTRLTVT.